The clone carrying this TCR beta chain has just one count. Its antigen is not known. Some clones are missing from TCRdb's copy, which holds only in-frame ones; the method was immunoSEQ multiplex PCR. This sample carries around 43,000 clones, roughly 91% of them seen once, and the ten largest clones take 4.5%. These data originate in a study of resident and recirculating memory T cells in vitiligo. Study at large: Epidermis came from shave biopsies of lesional and nonlesional sites, plus PBMCs. Study-wide results and caveats: No unique dominant TCR clone was found in vitiligo lesions.

Patients had to be free of confetti depigmentation, indicating active vitiligo. CDR3 length equals 12 residues. Trimming cost V 3 bases and J 13 bases; bases outside gene matches: 8. Looked up from germline, CDR1 is GTSNPN and CDR2 is SVGIG (reference sequence). Specimen: blood. The J gene is TRBJ2-5, the V gene TRBV30, with 10 bases identical to TRBD2. The TCR comes from a male donor with vitiligo. In DNA form, the CDR3 reads TGTGCCTGGAGGTTAGCGGGGGGAAAACCGTACTTC. Translation: CAWRLAGGKPYF.